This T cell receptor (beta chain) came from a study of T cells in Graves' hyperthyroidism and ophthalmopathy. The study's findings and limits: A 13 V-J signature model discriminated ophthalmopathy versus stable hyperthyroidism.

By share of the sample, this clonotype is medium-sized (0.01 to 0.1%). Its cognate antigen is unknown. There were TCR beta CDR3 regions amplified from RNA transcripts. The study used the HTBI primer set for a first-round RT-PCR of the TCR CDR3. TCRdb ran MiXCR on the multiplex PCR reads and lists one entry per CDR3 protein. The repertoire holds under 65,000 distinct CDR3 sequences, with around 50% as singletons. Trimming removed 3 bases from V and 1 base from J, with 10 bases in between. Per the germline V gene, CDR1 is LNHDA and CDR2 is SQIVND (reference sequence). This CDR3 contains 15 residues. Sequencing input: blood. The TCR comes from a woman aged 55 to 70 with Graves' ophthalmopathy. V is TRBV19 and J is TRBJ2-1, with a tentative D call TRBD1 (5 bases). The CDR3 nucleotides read TGTGCCAGTAGTATCAGGGTGGGGTCCTACAATGAGCAGTTCTTC. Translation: CASSIRVGSYNEQFF.